This T cell receptor (beta chain) was sequenced in a study of STAT5B mutations in CD4+ large granular lymphocyte leukemia. There are 16 residues in the CDR3. V dropped 5 bases and J dropped 0 bases, with 14 bases sitting between them. Germline CDR1 and CDR2: LNHDA and SQIVND (reference sequence). The assay was run at survey level. The assay was immunoSEQ multiplex PCR, and TCRdb's table has in-frame clones only and misses some. Found here are 20,000 or so clones, around 85% of them singletons; the top ten hold approximately 13%. The source material was CD4+ T cells from blood buffy coats. The receptor was derived from a human donor in good health. The V and J genes are TRBV19 and TRBJ1-3; D not resolved. Here the CDR3 DNA reads TGTGCCAGTAGTCGGTCGGGAGGGCCCTCTGGAAACACCATATATTTT. It specifies CASSRSGGPSGNTIYF.